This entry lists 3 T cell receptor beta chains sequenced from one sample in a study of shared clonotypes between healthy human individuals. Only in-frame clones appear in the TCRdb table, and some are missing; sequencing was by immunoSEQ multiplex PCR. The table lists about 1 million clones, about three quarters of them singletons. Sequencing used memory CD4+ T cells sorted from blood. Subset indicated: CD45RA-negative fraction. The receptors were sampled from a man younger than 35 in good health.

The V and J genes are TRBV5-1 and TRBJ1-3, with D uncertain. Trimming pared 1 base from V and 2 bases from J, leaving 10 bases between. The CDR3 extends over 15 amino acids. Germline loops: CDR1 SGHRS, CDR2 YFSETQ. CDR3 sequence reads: CASSLSGVTGNTIYF. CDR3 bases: TGCGCCAGCAGCTTGAGTGGGGTCACTGGAAACACCATATATTTT.

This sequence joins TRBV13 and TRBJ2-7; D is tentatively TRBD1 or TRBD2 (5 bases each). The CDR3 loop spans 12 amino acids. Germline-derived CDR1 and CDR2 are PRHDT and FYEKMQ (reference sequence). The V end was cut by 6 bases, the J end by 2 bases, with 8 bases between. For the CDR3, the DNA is TGTGCCAGCAGTCGAGGGGCCTACGAGCAGTACTTC. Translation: CASSRGAYEQYF.

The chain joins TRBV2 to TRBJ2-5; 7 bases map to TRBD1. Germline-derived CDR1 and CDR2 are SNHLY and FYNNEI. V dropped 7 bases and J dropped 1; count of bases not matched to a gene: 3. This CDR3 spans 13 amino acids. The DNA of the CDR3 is TGTGCCAGCAATGGGGACAGCCAAGAGACCCAGTACTTC. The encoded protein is CASNGDSQETQYF.